One and the same sample provided the 27 T cell receptor beta chains below, sequenced in a study of T cell changes during pregnancy in multiple sclerosis. Measured with immunoSEQ multiplex PCR; TCRdb has only the in-frame clones, and not every one. The repertoire holds 50,000 to 65,000 clones, with more than 90% as singletons. This material consisted of CD8+ T cells from peripheral blood mononuclear cells, taken before pregnancy. The receptors shown here come from a female donor with multiple sclerosis, enrolled in a pregnancy study.

Comments on this clone: Different DNA sequences within this sample yield the same CDR3. V is TRBV5-5 and J is TRBJ2-7; TRBD1 might be the D (5 bases). The CDR3 contains 12 residues. The germline V gene encodes CDR1 SGHKS and CDR2 YYEKEE (reference sequence). The ends were cut back, 2 bases at V and 7 bases at J, with 10 bases in the middle. CDR3 DNA: TGTGCCAGCAGCTTCACAGGTGAAGAGCAGTACTTC. It encodes CASSFTGEEQYF.

The CDR3 here is CASSSGQGVTYGYTF. The CDR3 DNA reads as TGTGCCAGCAGCTCGGGACAGGGGGTGACATATGGCTACACCTTC. The chain recombines TRBV7-3 with TRBJ1-2; TRBD1 agrees at 11 bases. V gave up 4 bases and J gave up 5 bases; unmatched junction bases: 6. Germline CDR1 reads SGHTA; CDR2 reads FQGTGA. The length of the CDR3 is 15 residues.

This clone was found a few times. The chain joins TRBV10-1 to TRBJ2-2, with D possibly being TRBD1 (5 bases). Germline assignment: CDR1 WNHNN and CDR2 SYGVQD (reference sequence). Trimming took off 8 bases at V and 2 bases at J, with 15 bases between the two ends. This CDR3 is built from 15 residues. The CDR3 DNA follows: TGCGCCAGCCCTCCGAACAGGCCCAACACCGGGGAGCTGTTTTTT. Translated: CASPPNRPNTGELFF.

The chain carries TRBV27 and TRBJ1-1, with 8 bases aligning to TRBD1. The length of the CDR3 is 11 residues. CDR1 and CDR2 (germline): MNHEY, SMNVEV (reference sequence). With V trimmed by 6 bases and J by 7 bases, 1 base remained unmatched. The CDR3 DNA follows: TGTGCCAGCAGGACAGGGGTTGAAGCTTTCTTT. It codes for CASRTGVEAFF.

This chain connects TRBV4-3 to TRBJ1-2; D may be TRBD1 (5 bases). Germline V gene sequence: CDR1 LGHNA, CDR2 YSLEER. The CDR3 consists of 15 residues. Deletions cut 3 bases from V and 3 bases from J, with 14 bases between. CDR3 nucleotides: TGCGCCAGCAGCCATTCGACAGCGAACGACTATGGCTACACCTTC. Encoded protein: CASSHSTANDYGYTF.

V is TRBV29-1 and J is TRBJ2-7; 10 nucleotides line up with TRBD2. This CDR3 contains 14 residues. The V gene's germline CDR1 is SQVTM and CDR2 ANQGSEA. The J segment lost 3 bases and the V segment lost 4 bases, leaving 6 bases of the junction unmatched. For the CDR3, the DNA is TGCAGCGTTGTAGGGACTAGCGCTTTCTACGAGCAGTACTTC. It specifies CSVVGTSAFYEQYF.

The chain has TRBV13 and TRBJ2-1; 11 bases match TRBD1. Trimming took 5 bases from V and 4 from J; bases not matched to a gene: 4. The CDR3 runs to 15 residues. Germline CDR1 and CDR2: PRHDT and FYEKMQ (reference sequence). CDR3 DNA sequence: TGTGCCAGCAGCGGCCGGGACAGGGGGTACAATGAGCAGTTCTTC. This sequence encodes CASSGRDRGYNEQFF.

This clone was seen a single time. The rearrangement uses TRBV7-9 and TRBJ1-1; 9 bases are a match to TRBD1. Trimming at V came to 5 bases and at J to 3 bases, leaving 1 base not matched to a gene. Per the germline V gene, CDR1 is SEHNR and CDR2 is FQNEAQ (reference sequence). CDR3 length equals 13 residues. Here the CDR3 DNA reads TGTGCCAGCAGCAGGACAGGGGACACTGAAGCTTTCTTT. It translates to CASSRTGDTEAFF.

The sample holds one count of this clone. The gene calls are TRBV4-2 and TRBJ2-2; TRBD2 aligns across 12 bases. This CDR3 has 21 residues. Germline CDR1 is LGHNA and CDR2 is YNFKEQ. With 3 bases clipped from V and 0 bases from J, the junction kept 14 bases outside the gene matches. In DNA, the CDR3 is TGTGCCAGCAGCCAGTGGGGACTAGCGGGTCATAAGGACGCGAACACCGGGGAGCTGTTTTTT. It encodes CASSQWGLAGHKDANTGELFF.

The chain is built from TRBV9 and TRBJ1-3, with a tentative D call TRBD1 (5 bases). V gave up 5 bases and J gave up 4 bases, with 16 bases separating them. Germline V gene lookup returns CDR1 SGDLS and CDR2 YYNGEE. The CDR3 runs to 15 residues. The DNA for the CDR3 is TGTGCCAGCAGTGAGGGAGGGGCTCACGGAAACACCATATATTTT. Residues: CASSEGGAHGNTIYF.

The chain joins TRBV13 to TRBJ2-3; the match to TRBD2 covers 7 bases. Germline-derived CDR1 and CDR2 are PRHDT and FYEKMQ (reference sequence). Trimming cost V 6 bases and J 6 bases; bases outside gene matches: 6. CDR3 size: 13 residues. CDR3 sequence reads: CASSIGRGDTQYF. The CDR3 DNA reads as TGTGCCAGCAGTATAGGGAGGGGTGATACGCAGTATTTT.

The chain employs TRBV5-8 and TRBJ2-6; D gene uncertain. This CDR3 spans 14 amino acids. Trimming removed 4 bases at V and 3 bases at J, with 8 bases between. Germline lookup yields CDR1 SGHTS and CDR2 YDEGEE. The CDR3 reads CASSRRSGANVLTF. The CDR3 coding sequence is TGTGCCAGCAGCCGAAGGAGTGGGGCCAACGTCCTGACTTTC. The whole variable domain, remainder taken from reference TRBV5-8 and TRBJ2-6, is EAGVTQSPTHLIKTRGQQATLRCSPISGHTSVYWYQQALGLGLQFLLWYDEGEERNRGNFPPRFSGRQFPNYSSELNVNALELEDSALYLCASSRRSGANVLTFGAGSRLTVL.

In DNA form, the CDR3 reads TGTGCCAGCAGCTTCGGCAGGTCTGGAAACACCATATATTTT. Amino acid sequence: CASSFGRSGNTIYF. This chain uses TRBV5-6 with TRBJ1-3; D not resolved. V was cut by 2 bases and J by 1 base, with 7 bases left in between. Per germline, CDR1 SGHDT and CDR2 YYEEEE. The CDR3 sequence is 14 residues long. Filled out from reference TRBV5-6 and TRBJ1-3, the complete variable domain reads DAGVTQSPTHLIKTRGQQVTLRCSPKSGHDTVSWYQQALGQGPQFIFQYYEEEERQRGNFPDRFSGHQFPNYSSELNVNALLLGDSALYLCASSFGRSGNTIYFGEGSWLTVV.

The V call is TRBV7-3, the J call TRBJ2-2; 7 bases align to TRBD2. The CDR3 loop spans 13 amino acids. CDR1 is SGHTA, CDR2 FQGTGA, per germline. V shed 3 bases, J shed 5 bases, and the junction held 0 bases outside the gene matches. CDR3 sequence: CASSLGGTGELFF. CDR3 sequence (DNA): TGTGCCAGCAGCTTGGGAGGGACCGGGGAGCTGTTTTTT.

The chain uses TRBV9 and TRBJ2-3, with D unclear. Trimming stripped 0 bases from V and 1 base from J, with 12 bases between. The germline V gene has CDR1 SGDLS and CDR2 YYNGEE. CDR3 size: 16 residues. In DNA form, the CDR3 reads TGTGCCAGCAGCGTAGCTACCCAGGATCGCACAGATACGCAGTATTTT. Its translation: CASSVATQDRTDTQYF. The complete variable domain, with remaining parts taken from reference TRBV9 and TRBJ2-3, reads DSGVTQTPKHLITATGQRVTLRCSPRSGDLSVYWYQQSLDQGLQFLIQYYNGEERAKGNILERFSAQQFPDLHSELNLSSLELGDSALYFCASSVATQDRTDTQYFGPGTRLTVL.

With respect to this clone: The junction and the germline gene differ at one end; a read error may be behind it. The genes are TRBV9 and TRBJ2-2, with 15 bases aligning to TRBD2. From germline, CDR1 is SGDLS and CDR2 YYNGEE. The CDR3 length is 18 residues. The CDR3 sequence is CASSGTSGGAYLTGELFF. DNA of the CDR3: TGTGCCAGCAGCGGGACTAGCGGGGGGGCCTATCTCACCGGGGAGCTATTTTTT. The variable domain in full, completed from reference TRBV9 and TRBJ2-2, reads DSGVTQTPKHLITATGQRVTLRCSPRSGDLSVYWYQQSLDQGLQFLIQYYNGEERAKGNILERFSAQQFPDLHSELNLSSLELGDSALYFCASSGTSGGAYLTGELFFGEGSRLTVL.

The chain is built from TRBV4-1 and TRBJ2-7; 10 bases are shared with TRBD1. The CDR3 sequence is 15 residues long. J was trimmed by 2 bases and V by 3 bases; bases with no gene match: 4. Germline CDR1 MGHRA, CDR2 YSYEKL. CDR3: CASSQRTGGAYEQYF. The CDR3 coding sequence is TGCGCCAGCAGCCAGCGGACAGGGGGGGCCTACGAGCAGTACTTC.

This chain joins TRBV25-1 and TRBJ1-2; D gene ambiguous. Germline V gene data show CDR1 as MGHDK and CDR2 as SYGVNS. The CDR3 is 11 residues long. V shed 3 bases and J shed 8 bases, with 7 bases lying between them. The CDR3 DNA reads TGTGCCAGCAGTGATGGAGGGGGCTACACCTTC. This sequence encodes CASSDGGGYTF.

This clone has just a few counts. The V and J genes are TRBV19 and TRBJ2-2; TRBD1 matches 7 bases. The CDR3 has 12 residues. J was trimmed by 6 bases and V by 5 bases; bases with no gene match: 0. Germline-derived CDR1 and CDR2 are LNHDA and SQIVND (reference sequence). CDR3: CASSQGAGELFF. The CDR3 DNA follows: TGTGCCAGTAGTCAGGGGGCCGGGGAGCTGTTTTTT.

J is TRBJ1-5 and V is TRBV10-2; the D gene is possibly TRBD1 (5 bases). This CDR3 has 13 amino acids. The V gene's germline CDR1 is WSHSY and CDR2 SAAADI. V was trimmed by 6 bases and J by 0 bases, leaving 6 bases between them. The CDR3, as DNA: TGCGCCAGCAGGACAGATAGCAATCAGCCCCAGCATTTT. Translated, it gives CASRTDSNQPQHF.

This clone was detected only once. The chain uses TRBV4-1 and TRBJ1-2; no reliable D call. Germline V gives CDR1 MGHRA, CDR2 YSYEKL. CDR3 size: 15 residues. Trimming removed 3 bases at V and 6 bases at J, with 17 bases between. The CDR3 DNA reads as TGCGCCAGCAGCCAGGTAGCGGGGTATGCGAATGGCTACACCTTC. Translating it yields CASSQVAGYANGYTF.

The J gene is TRBJ1-6, the V gene TRBV4-2, with TRBD1 matching 10 bases. V was pared by 6 bases and J by 12 bases, with 8 bases of the junction left unmatched. The CDR3 is 14 amino acids. Germline V gene lookup returns CDR1 LGHNA and CDR2 YNFKEQ. CDR3 in amino acids: CASRPTGGREPLHF. CDR3 nucleotide sequence: TGTGCCAGCAGACCGACAGGGGGCAGAGAACCCCTCCACTTT.

V gene TRBV6-1 combines with J gene TRBJ2-7; 10 positions match TRBD1. CDR3 length: 16 amino acids. V dropped 3 bases and J dropped 1; count of bases not matched to a gene: 6. The germline CDR1 and CDR2 sequences are MNHNS and SASEGT. This chain's CDR3 is CASSDPTGGGSYEQYF. Here the CDR3 DNA reads TGTGCCAGCAGTGACCCGACAGGGGGCGGTTCCTACGAGCAGTACTTC.

CDR3 region: CASSEGQTFLQETQYF. The CDR3 DNA reads TGTGCCAGCAGCGAGGGACAGACTTTCCTTCAAGAGACCCAGTACTTC. The chain combines TRBV7-2 with TRBJ2-5, with TRBD1 matching over 7 bases. The germline V gene has CDR1 SGHTA and CDR2 FQGNSA. There are 16 residues in the CDR3. Trimming removed 5 bases from V and 2 bases from J; junction bases left unmatched: 11.

This chain uses TRBV5-6 with TRBJ1-6; the D gene is possibly TRBD1 (5 bases). V lost 5 bases and J lost 7, with 13 bases in between. Germline lookup yields CDR1 SGHDT and CDR2 YYEEEE. This CDR3 contains 14 residues. CDR3 loop: CASSYRGENSPLHF. Here the CDR3 DNA reads TGTGCCAGCAGTTACCGGGGGGAGAATTCACCCCTCCACTTT.

The V gene is TRBV27, the J gene TRBJ1-1, with TRBD1 identical over 8 bases. The CDR3 is 15 amino acids. Trimming cost V 5 bases and J 3 bases; bases outside gene matches: 8. Germline V lookup: CDR1 MNHEY, CDR2 SMNVEV (reference sequence). CDR3 loop: CASSPANRGYTEAFF. In DNA, the CDR3 is TGTGCCAGCAGTCCAGCGAACAGGGGGTACACTGAAGCTTTCTTT.

The V call is TRBV11-2, the J call TRBJ2-3; 10 positions agree with TRBD2. V lost 1 base and J lost 6; bases outside the gene matches: 4. CDR3 length: 15 amino acids. Per germline, CDR1 SGHAT and CDR2 FQNNGV. For the CDR3, the DNA is TGTGCCAGCAGCTTAGTAGCGGGGGGTCCCGATACGCAGTATTTT. Protein sequence: CASSLVAGGPDTQYF.